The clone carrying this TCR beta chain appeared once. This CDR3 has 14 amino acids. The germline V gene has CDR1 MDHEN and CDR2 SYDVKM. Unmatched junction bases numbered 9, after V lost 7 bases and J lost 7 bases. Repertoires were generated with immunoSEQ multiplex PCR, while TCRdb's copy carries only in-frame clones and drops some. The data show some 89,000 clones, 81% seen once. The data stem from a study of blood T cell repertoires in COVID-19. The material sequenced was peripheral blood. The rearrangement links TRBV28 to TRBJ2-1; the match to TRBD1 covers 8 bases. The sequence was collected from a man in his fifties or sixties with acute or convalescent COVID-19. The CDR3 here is CASTAGTGRNEQFF. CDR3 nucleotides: TGTGCCAGCACCGCCGGGACAGGACGGAATGAGCAGTTCTTC.